This TCR beta chain was observed in a study of blood T cell repertoires in COVID-19. Study summary: Sources were T cells, B-cell-depleted T cells, or PBMCs; the material itself was cDNA or gDNA.

Profiled with immunoSEQ multiplex PCR; TCRdb holds only in-frame clones, not every one. The sample has approximately 230,000 clones, roughly 88% seen once. Sample: PBMCs or T cells enriched from blood (not recorded which). The source is a woman aged 45-65 years with acute COVID-19.

The chain's CDR3 is CSASGLGHLEPDTQYF. The CDR3 DNA reads as TGCAGTGCTAGTGGCCTAGGTCACCTCGAGCCAGATACGCAGTATTTT. The chain has TRBV20-1 and TRBJ2-3; no clear D gene. V was trimmed by 3 bases and J by 4 bases, leaving 20 bases between them. CDR3 size: 16 residues. Germline V lookup: CDR1 DFQATT, CDR2 SNEGSKA (reference sequence).